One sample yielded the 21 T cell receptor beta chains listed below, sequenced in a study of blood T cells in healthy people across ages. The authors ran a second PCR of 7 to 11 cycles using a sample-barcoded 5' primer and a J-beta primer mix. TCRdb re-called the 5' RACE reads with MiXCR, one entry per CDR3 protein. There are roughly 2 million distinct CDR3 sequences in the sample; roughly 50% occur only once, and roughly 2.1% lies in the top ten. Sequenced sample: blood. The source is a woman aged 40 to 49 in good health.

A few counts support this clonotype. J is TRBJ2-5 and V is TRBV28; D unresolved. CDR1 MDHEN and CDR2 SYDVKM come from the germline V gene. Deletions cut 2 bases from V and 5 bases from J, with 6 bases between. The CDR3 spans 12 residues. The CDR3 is CASSLAWETQYF. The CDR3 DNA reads TGTGCCAGCAGTTTAGCGTGGGAGACCCAGTACTTC.

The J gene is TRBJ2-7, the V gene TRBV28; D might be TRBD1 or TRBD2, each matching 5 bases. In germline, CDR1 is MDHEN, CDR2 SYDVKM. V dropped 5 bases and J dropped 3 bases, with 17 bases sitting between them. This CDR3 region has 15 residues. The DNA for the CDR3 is TGTGCCAGCAGTGTACCTATGGGACGGCTCTACGAGCAGTACTTC. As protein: CASSVPMGRLYEQYF. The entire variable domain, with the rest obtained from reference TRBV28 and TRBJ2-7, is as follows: DVKVTQSSRYLVKRTGEKVFLECVQDMDHENMFWYRQDPGLGLRLIYFSYDVKMKEKGDIPEGYSVSREKKERFSLILESASTNQTSMYLCASSVPMGRLYEQYFGPGTRLTVT.

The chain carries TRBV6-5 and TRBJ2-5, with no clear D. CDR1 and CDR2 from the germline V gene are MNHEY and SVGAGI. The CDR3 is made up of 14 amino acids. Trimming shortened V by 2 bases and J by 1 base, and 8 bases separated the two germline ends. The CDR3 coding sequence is TGTGCCAGCAGTTACAGCGTCAGCCAAGAGACCCAGTACTTC. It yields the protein CASSYSVSQETQYF.

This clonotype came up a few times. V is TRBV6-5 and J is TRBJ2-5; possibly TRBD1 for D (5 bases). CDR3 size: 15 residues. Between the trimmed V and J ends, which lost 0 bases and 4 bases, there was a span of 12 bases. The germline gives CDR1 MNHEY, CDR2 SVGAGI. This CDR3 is CASSYSAGPPETQYF. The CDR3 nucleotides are TGTGCCAGCAGTTACTCAGCAGGGCCCCCAGAGACCCAGTACTTC.

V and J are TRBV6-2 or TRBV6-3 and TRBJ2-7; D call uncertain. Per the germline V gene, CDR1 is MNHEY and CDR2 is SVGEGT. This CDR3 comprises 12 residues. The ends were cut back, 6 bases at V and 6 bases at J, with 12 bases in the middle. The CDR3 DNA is TGTGCCAGCAGCCAAGACTTACCCGAGCAGTACTTC. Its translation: CASSQDLPEQYF.

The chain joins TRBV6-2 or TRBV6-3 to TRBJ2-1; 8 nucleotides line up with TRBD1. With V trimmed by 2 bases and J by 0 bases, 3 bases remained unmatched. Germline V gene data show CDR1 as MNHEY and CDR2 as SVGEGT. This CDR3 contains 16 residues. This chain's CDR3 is CASSYPGQGSYNEQFF. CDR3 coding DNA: TGTGCCAGCAGTTACCCCGGACAGGGCTCCTACAATGAGCAGTTCTTC.

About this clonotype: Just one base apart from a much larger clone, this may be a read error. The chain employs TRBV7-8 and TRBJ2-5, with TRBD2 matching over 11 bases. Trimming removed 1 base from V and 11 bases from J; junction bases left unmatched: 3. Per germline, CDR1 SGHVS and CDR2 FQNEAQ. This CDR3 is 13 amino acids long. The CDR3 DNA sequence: TGTGCCAGCAGCTTAGAGGCTAGCGGGGGGCAGTACTTC. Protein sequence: CASSLEASGGQYF.

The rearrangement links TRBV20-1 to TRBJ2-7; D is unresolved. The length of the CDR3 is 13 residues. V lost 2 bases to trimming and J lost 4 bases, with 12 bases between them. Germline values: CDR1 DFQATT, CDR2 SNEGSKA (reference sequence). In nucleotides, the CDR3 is TGCAGTGCTAGAAGTAGGGTTCGGTACGAGCAGTACTTC. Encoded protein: CSARSRVRYEQYF.

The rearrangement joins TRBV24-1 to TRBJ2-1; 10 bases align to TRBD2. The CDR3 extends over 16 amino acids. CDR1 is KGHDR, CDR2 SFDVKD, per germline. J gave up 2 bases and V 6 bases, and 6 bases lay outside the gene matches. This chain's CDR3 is CATSIKAGGTYNEQFF. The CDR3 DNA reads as TGTGCCACCAGTATAAAAGCGGGGGGGACCTACAATGAGCAGTTCTTC.

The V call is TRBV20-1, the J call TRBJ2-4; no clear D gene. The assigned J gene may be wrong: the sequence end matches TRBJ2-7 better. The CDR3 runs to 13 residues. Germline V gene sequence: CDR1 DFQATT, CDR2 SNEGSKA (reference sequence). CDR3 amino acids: CSASGIQTYEQYF. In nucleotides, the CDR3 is TGCAGTGCTAGCGGTATACAGACCTACGAGCAGTACTTC.

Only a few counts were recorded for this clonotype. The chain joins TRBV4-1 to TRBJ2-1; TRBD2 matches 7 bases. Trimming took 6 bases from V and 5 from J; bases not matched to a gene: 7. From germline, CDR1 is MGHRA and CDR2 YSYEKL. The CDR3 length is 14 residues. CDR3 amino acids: CASSFGGINNEQFF. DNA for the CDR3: TGCGCCAGCAGTTTCGGGGGGATTAACAATGAGCAGTTCTTC.

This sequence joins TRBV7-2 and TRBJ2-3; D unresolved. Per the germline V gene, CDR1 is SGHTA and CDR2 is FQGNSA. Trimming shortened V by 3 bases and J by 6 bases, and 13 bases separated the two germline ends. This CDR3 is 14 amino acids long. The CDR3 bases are TGTGCCAGCAGCTTCCCTCCTGGGTGGGATACGCAGTATTTT. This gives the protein CASSFPPGWDTQYF.

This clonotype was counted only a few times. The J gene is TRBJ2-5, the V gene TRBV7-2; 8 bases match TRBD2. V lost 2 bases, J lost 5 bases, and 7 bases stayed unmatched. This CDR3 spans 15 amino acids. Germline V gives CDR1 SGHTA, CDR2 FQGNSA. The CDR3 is CASSLTGGNRETQYF. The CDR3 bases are TGTGCCAGCAGCTTAACGGGGGGGAATAGGGAGACCCAGTACTTC.

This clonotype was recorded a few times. The CDR3 loop is CASSQDLDRVIYNEQFF. The CDR3 nucleotides are TGCGCCAGCAGCCAAGATTTGGACAGGGTGATTTACAATGAGCAGTTCTTC. The J gene is TRBJ2-1, the V gene TRBV4-3; 8 bases are a match to TRBD1. V trimming: 0 bases; J trimming: 4 bases; junction bases outside the gene matches: 8. The CDR3 is made up of 17 amino acids. In germline, CDR1 is LGHNA, CDR2 YSLEER.

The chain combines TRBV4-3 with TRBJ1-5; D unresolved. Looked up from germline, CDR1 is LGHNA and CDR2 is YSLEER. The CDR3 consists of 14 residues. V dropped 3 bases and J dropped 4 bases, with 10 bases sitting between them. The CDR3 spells CASSHEWGNQPQHF. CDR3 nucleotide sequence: TGCGCCAGCAGCCACGAGTGGGGAAATCAGCCCCAGCATTTT.

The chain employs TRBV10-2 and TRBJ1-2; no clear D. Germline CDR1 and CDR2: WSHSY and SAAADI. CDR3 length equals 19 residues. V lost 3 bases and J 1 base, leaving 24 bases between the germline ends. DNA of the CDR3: TGCGCCAGCAGTGATGAGTATGACCGTCCTACCGATGGTAACTATGGCTACACCTTC. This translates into CASSDEYDRPTDGNYGYTF.

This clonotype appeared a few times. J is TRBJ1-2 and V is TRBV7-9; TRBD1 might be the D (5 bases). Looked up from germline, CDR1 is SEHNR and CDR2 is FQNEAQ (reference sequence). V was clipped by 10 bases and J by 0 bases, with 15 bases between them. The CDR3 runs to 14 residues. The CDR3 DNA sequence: TGTGCCACCCCCATCGGGGGGTCTAACTATGGCTACACCTTC. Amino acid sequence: CATPIGGSNYGYTF.

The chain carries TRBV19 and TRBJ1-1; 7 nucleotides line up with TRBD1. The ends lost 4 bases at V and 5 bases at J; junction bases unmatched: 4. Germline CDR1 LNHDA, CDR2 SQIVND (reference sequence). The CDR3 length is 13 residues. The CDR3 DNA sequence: TGTGCCAGTAGTACGACAGGGAGGACTGAAGCTTTCTTT. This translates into CASSTTGRTEAFF.

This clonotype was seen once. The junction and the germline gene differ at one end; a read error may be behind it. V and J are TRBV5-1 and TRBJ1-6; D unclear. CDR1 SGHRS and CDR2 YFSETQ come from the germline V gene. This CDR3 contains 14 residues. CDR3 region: CASSLDSENSLLHF. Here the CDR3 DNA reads TGCGCCAGCAGCTTGGACAGTGAGAATTCACTCCTCCACTTT.

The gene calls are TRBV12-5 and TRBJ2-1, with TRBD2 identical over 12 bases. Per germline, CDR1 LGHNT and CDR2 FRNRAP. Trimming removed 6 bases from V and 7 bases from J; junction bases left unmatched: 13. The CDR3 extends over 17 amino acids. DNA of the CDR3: TGTGCTAGTGGCCGACCCCTGACTAGCGGGGGCTTAAATGAGCAGTTCTTC. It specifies CASGRPLTSGGLNEQFF.

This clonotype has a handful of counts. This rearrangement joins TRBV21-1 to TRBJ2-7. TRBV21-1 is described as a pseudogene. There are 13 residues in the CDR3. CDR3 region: CASSKDFPSEQYF. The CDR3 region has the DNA TGTGCCAGCAGCAAAGATTTTCCCTCCGAGCAGTACTTC.